This entry describes one TCR beta chain. The target antigen is unknown. These data originate in a study of T cell responses to AZD1222 COVID-19 vaccine. Findings and caveats of the study: Vaccine-associated CD4 TCRs spanned spike, dominant at 160-218 and 743-854. Clonal diversity was possibly underestimated, and white British individuals and females predominated among donors.

The CDR3 runs to 17 residues. After removal of 1 base from V and 4 bases from J, the junction contained 11 bases not matched to a gene. Germline V CDR1 and CDR2: SGHRS, YFSETQ. The protocol was immunoSEQ multiplex PCR, while the TCRdb copy is restricted to in-frame clones and leaves out a portion. Counted here are some 190,000 clones, 80% to 90% occurring once; the ten biggest clones make up 6.5% to 8.5%. The material sequenced was peripheral blood, taken on day 0 of AZD1222 vaccination. This receptor was obtained from an adult in good health. The genes are TRBV5-1 and TRBJ2-1, with 7 bases aligning to TRBD1. The CDR3 DNA follows: TGCGCCAGCAGCTTGAAGTCGACAGGGCCCGAATACAATGAGCAGTTCTTC. This translates into CASSLKSTGPEYNEQFF. Full variable domain (outside the CDR3, taken from reference TRBV5-1 and TRBJ2-1): KAGVTQTPRYLIKTRGQQVTLSCSPISGHRSVSWYQQTPGQGLQFLFEYFSETQRNKGNFPGRFSGRQFSNSRSEMNVSTLELGDSALYLCASSLKSTGPEYNEQFFGPGTRLTVL.